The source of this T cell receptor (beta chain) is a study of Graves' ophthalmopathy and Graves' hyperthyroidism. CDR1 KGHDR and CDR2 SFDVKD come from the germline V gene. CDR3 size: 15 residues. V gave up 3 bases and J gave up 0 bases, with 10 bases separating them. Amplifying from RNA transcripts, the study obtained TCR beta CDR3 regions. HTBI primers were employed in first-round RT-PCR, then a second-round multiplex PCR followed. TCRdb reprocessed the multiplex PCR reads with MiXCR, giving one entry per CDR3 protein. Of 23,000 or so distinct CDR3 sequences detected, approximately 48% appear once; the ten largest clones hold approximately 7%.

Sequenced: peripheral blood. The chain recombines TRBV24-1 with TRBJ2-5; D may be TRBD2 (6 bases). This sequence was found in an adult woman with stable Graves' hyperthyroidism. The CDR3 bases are TGTGCCACCAGTGATCGGGACTGGTACCAAGAGACCCAGTACTTC. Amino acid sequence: CATSDRDWYQETQYF.